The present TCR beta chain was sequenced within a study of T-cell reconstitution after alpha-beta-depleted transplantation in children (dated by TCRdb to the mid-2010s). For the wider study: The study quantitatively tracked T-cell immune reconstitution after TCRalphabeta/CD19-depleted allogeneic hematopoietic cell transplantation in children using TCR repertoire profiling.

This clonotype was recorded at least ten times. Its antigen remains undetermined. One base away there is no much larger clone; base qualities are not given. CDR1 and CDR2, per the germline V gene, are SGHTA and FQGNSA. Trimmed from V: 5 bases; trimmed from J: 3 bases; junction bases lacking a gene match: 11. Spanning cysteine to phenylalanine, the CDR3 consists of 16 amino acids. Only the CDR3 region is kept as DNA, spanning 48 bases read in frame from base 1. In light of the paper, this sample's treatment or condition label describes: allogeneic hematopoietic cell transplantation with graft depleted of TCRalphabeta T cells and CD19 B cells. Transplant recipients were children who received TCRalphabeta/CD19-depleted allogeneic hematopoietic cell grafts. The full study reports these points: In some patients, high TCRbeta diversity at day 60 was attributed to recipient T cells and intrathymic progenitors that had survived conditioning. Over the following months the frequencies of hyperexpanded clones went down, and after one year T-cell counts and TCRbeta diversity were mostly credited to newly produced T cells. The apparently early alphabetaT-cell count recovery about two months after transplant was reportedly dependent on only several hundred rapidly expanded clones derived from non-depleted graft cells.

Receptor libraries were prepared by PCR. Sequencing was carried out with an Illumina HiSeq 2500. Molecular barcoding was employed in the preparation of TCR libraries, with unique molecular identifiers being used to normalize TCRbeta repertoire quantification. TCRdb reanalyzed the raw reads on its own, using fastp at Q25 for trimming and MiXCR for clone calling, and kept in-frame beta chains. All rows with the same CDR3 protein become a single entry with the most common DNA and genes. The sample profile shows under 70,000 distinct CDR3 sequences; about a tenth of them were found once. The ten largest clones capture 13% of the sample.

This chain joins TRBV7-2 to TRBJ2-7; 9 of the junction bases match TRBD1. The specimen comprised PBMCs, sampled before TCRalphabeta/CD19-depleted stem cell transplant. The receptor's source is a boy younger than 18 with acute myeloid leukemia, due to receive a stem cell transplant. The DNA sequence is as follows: TGTGCCAGCAGCCGCGGGACAGGGTTAACCCTCTACGAGCAGTACTTC. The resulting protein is CASSRGTGLTLYEQYF.